This TCR beta chain was recovered during a study of OX40 agonist ivuxolimab in advanced cancers. Whole-study findings and limits: The study observed clonal expansion of CD4+ and CD8+ blood T cells by week 6 at 0.1 to 3.0 mg/kg. Averaging showed that CD8+ T cells had more expanded clones than CD4+ did.

CDR1 and CDR2 (germline): MNHNS, SASEGT. The CDR3 sequence is 13 residues long. Trimming stripped 8 bases from V and 4 bases from J, with 14 bases between. Here immunoSEQ multiplex PCR was the method, and the copy in TCRdb shows in-frame clones only, minus some. The sample lists about 36,000 clones, about 77% seen once, with roughly a fifth in the top ten. Excluded were patients having autoimmune disease history or systemic immunosuppression. As to this clone: Its antigen is not known.

Sequencing was performed on CD4+ or CD8+ T cells sorted from blood, taken in a trial of the OX40 agonist ivuxolimab. This clonotype was sampled from an adult with an advanced solid tumor such as melanoma, head and neck, liver or kidney cancer. The chain couples TRBV6-1 to TRBJ1-1; D uncertain. This CDR3 reads CASRTGLGTEAFF. CDR3 DNA: TGTGCCAGCCGCACTGGGTTGGGCACTGAAGCTTTCTTT.